These 26 T cell receptor beta chains were all obtained from the same sample, sequenced in a study of T-cell memory formation after mild COVID-19 (dated by TCRdb to 2020 to 2023). The receptor library was made with 5' RACE. Sequencer: Illumina NovaSeq 6000. TCRdb handled the public reads itself, with Q25 trimming in fastp and clone calling in MiXCR, and kept productive beta chains. Each CDR3 protein appears once, grouped with its most common genes and DNA. The sample yields around 110,000 distinct CDR3 sequences; approximately 15% were counted once. 35% to 40% of the sample lies in the top ten. Material for sequencing was PBMCs or a T cell subset sorted from them (not recorded which). The receptor set was obtained from a man younger than 35 who had mild COVID-19 (a few samples of this study predate the infection). The sample titles of this study are shuffled in the database, so cell type and time point are left out; the donor was told from shared clones.

As DNA, the CDR3 is TGCAGCGTTGAGGGACTACGATGGGACGAGCAGTACTTC. It is translated as CSVEGLRWDEQYF. The chain is built from TRBV29-1 and TRBJ2-7, with 7 bases that match TRBD2. The CDR3 extends over 13 amino acids. After removal of 3 bases from V and 5 bases from J, the junction contained 7 bases not matched to a gene. Germline lookup yields CDR1 SQVTM and CDR2 ANQGSEA.

This chain links TRBV24-1 with TRBJ2-7, with D unresolved. V was clipped by 5 bases and J by 2 bases, with 15 bases between them. This CDR3 has 15 amino acids. Germline-derived CDR1 and CDR2 are KGHDR and SFDVKD. The CDR3 DNA is TGTGCCACCAGTGCCAGACCGGGCCCTCCCTACGAGCAGTACGTC. Amino acids: CATSARPGPPYEQYV.

This clonotype was counted between two and nine times. The rearrangement joins TRBV5-4 to TRBJ2-5; TRBD1 or TRBD2 may be the D gene (5 bases each). The V gene's germline CDR1 is SGHNT and CDR2 YYREEE (reference sequence). The V gene lost 4 bases and the J gene lost 2 bases, with 12 bases spanning the gap. This CDR3 contains 14 residues. CDR3 region: CASSIGTEQETQYF. The CDR3 nucleotides are TGTGCCAGCAGCATCGGGACCGAACAAGAGACCCAGTACTTC.

The chain carries TRBV5-1 and TRBJ2-5, with 7 bases fitting TRBD2. With V trimmed by 4 bases and J by 2 bases, 8 bases remained unmatched. The germline V gene has CDR1 SGHRS and CDR2 YFSETQ. The CDR3 is made up of 15 amino acids. The CDR3 DNA follows: TGCGCCAGCAGCCCGCTGGGGGGGAGGCAAGAGACCCAGTACTTC. Amino acids: CASSPLGGRQETQYF.

A few counts support this clonotype. V usage is TRBV27 and J usage is TRBJ1-2; TRBD1 is a possible D gene (5 bases). V lost 3 bases to trimming and J lost 0 bases, with 14 bases between them. Germline CDR1 reads MNHEY; CDR2 reads SMNVEV (reference sequence). The CDR3 covers 16 residues. Here the CDR3 DNA reads TGTGCCAGCAGTTTTAGCCAGGGCAGGGCTAACTATGGCTACACCTTC. This gives the protein CASSFSQGRANYGYTF.

The chain couples TRBV6-6 to TRBJ2-3, with D tentatively TRBD1 or TRBD2 (5 bases each). Deletions cut 2 bases from V and 0 bases from J, with 15 bases between. This CDR3 region has 17 residues. The V gene's germline CDR1 is MNHNY and CDR2 SVGAGI (reference sequence). CDR3 sequence reads: CASSYVPPGPSTDTQYF. The CDR3 DNA reads TGTGCCAGCAGTTACGTTCCCCCGGGGCCTAGCACAGATACGCAGTATTTT.

This clonotype was seen a few times. The junction and the germline gene differ at one end; a read error may be behind it. The chain joins TRBV6-2 or TRBV6-3 to TRBJ1-2, with a weak D call TRBD1 (5 bases). This CDR3 contains 12 residues. Germline loops: CDR1 MNHEY, CDR2 SVGEGT. CDR3 nucleotides: TGTGCCAGCAGTTATGTGTTTGTCCCACAGGCCTTC. Its protein is CASSYVFVPQAF.

The V gene is TRBV4-2, the J gene TRBJ1-5; TRBD1 matches at 8 bases. CDR3 length equals 15 residues. Germline CDR1 LGHNA, CDR2 YNFKEQ. V trimming: 6 bases; J trimming: 1 base; junction bases outside the gene matches: 5. The CDR3 spells CASSLQGASNQPQHF. CDR3 DNA: TGTGCCAGCAGTCTCCAGGGGGCAAGCAATCAGCCCCAGCATTTT.

The chain couples TRBV6-6 to TRBJ1-5; no clear D. V gave up 0 bases and J gave up 2 bases, with 8 bases separating them. CDR3 length: 15 amino acids. Germline-derived CDR1 and CDR2 are MNHNY and SVGAGI (reference sequence). This chain's CDR3 is CASSYSITGNQPQHF. The CDR3 bases are TGTGCCAGCAGTTACTCGATTACCGGCAATCAGCCCCAGCATTTT.

This clonotype was seen a handful of times. The CDR3 reads CATRARDRGAYEQYF. Written as DNA, the CDR3 is TGTGCCACCCGAGCCCGGGACAGGGGGGCCTACGAGCAGTACTTC. The J gene is TRBJ2-7, the V gene TRBV24-1; 11 bases match TRBD1. The germline V gene encodes CDR1 KGHDR and CDR2 SFDVKD. The CDR3 sequence is 15 residues long. The V and J ends lost 9 bases and 2 bases, in that order; junction bases with no gene match: 8.

CDR3 in DNA: TGTGCCAGCAGCCCAGGCTCAGGGTTTGAAGGCTACACCTTC. Translation: CASSPGSGFEGYTF. The rearrangement joins TRBV7-9 to TRBJ1-2; tentatively, D is TRBD1 (5 bases). Germline loops: CDR1 SEHNR, CDR2 FQNEAQ (reference sequence). Deletions cut 5 bases from V and 8 bases from J, with 18 bases between. The CDR3 covers 14 residues.

This rearrangement joins TRBV27 to TRBJ2-2; TRBD1 matches 9 bases. The CDR3 loop spans 16 amino acids. Germline V gives CDR1 MNHEY, CDR2 SMNVEV (reference sequence). V was pared by 6 bases and J by 5 bases, with 10 bases of the junction left unmatched. As DNA, the CDR3 is TGTGCCAGCAGCTATACAGGGGGCAGAAGGACCGGGGAGCTGTTTTTT. Encoded protein: CASSYTGGRRTGELFF.

The rearrangement joins TRBV12-3 or TRBV12-4 to TRBJ2-5; 7 positions agree with TRBD1. The CDR3 consists of 15 residues. With 1 base clipped from V and 5 bases from J, the junction kept 7 bases outside the gene matches. The CDR3 loop is CASSLGSGGEETQYF. The CDR3 DNA is TGTGCCAGCAGTTTAGGTTCAGGGGGAGAGGAGACCCAGTACTTC.

The V and J genes are TRBV10-3 and TRBJ1-5; D possibly corresponds to TRBD1 (5 bases). This CDR3 has 16 amino acids. CDR1 and CDR2 (germline): ENHRY, SYGVKD. Between the trimmed V and J ends, which lost 2 bases and 9 bases, there was a span of 20 bases. The CDR3 spells CAISEPTGPAPGPQHF. CDR3 DNA sequence: TGTGCCATCAGTGAGCCAACGGGGCCAGCACCGGGGCCCCAGCATTTT.

The chain has TRBV28 and TRBJ1-5; D gene ambiguous. This CDR3 spans 12 amino acids. The V end lost 8 bases, the J end lost 4 bases, and 9 bases lay between the germline ends. In germline, CDR1 is MDHEN, CDR2 SYDVKM. DNA for the CDR3: TGTGCCAGCGATTTTACGAATCAGCCCCAGCATTTT. Protein product: CASDFTNQPQHF.

This clonotype was seen a single time. This sequence joins TRBV28 and TRBJ2-5; 8 bases line up with TRBD2. The CDR3 loop spans 16 amino acids. The germline CDR1 and CDR2 sequences are MDHEN and SYDVKM. Losses at the gene ends were 9 bases for V and 5 bases for J; bases not matched to a gene: 17. Here the CDR3 DNA reads TGTGCCAGTTCTGTCCTGTCGGGGGGGCCGAAGGAGACCCAGTACTTC. Encoded protein: CASSVLSGGPKETQYF.

The chain recombines TRBV4-1 with TRBJ1-1; 10 bases align to TRBD1. Germline V lookup: CDR1 MGHRA, CDR2 YSYEKL. CDR3 length: 15 residues. The ends lost 2 bases at V and 10 bases at J; junction bases unmatched: 10. The CDR3 loop reads CASSQLTGTGVIAFF. The CDR3 region has the DNA TGCGCCAGCAGCCAACTAACGGGGACAGGGGTGATAGCTTTCTTT.

The table lists this clonotype with a few counts. V is TRBV9 and J is TRBJ1-2, with a tentative D call TRBD1 (5 bases). Trimming took 7 bases from V and 6 from J, leaving 16 bases between them. The CDR3 is made up of 13 amino acids. Germline-derived CDR1 and CDR2 are SGDLS and YYNGEE. CDR3 DNA: TGTGCCAGCGGAACGGGGCCAGAGAATGGCTACACCTTC. Its translation: CASGTGPENGYTF.

This clonotype has a count of ten or more. V is TRBV7-9 and J is TRBJ2-1; 9 positions agree with TRBD2. The junction had 10 bases not matched to a gene; V was cut back by 4 bases and J by 9 bases. Germline V lookup: CDR1 SEHNR, CDR2 FQNEAQ (reference sequence). This CDR3 is 15 amino acids long. Written as DNA, the CDR3 is TGTGCCAGCAGCTCCCTTGCGGGGGGGCCAGGTGAGCAGTTCTTC. Amino acids: CASSSLAGGPGEQFF.

The V gene is TRBV24-1, the J gene TRBJ2-2; no definite D call. CDR3 length equals 16 residues. V lost 1 base and J 7 bases, leaving 15 bases between the germline ends. The germline V gene encodes CDR1 KGHDR and CDR2 SFDVKD. Here the CDR3 reads CATSDLDSTNLGELFF. For the CDR3, the DNA is TGTGCCACCAGTGATTTAGACTCAACCAACCTCGGGGAGCTGTTTTTT.

This clonotype came up a few times. V usage is TRBV11-1 and J usage is TRBJ2-7, with D possibly called TRBD1 or TRBD2 (5 bases each). The germline CDR1 and CDR2 sequences are SGHAT and FQDESV (reference sequence). Trimming stripped 0 bases from V and 2 bases from J, with 8 bases between. The CDR3 runs to 14 residues. The CDR3 sequence: CASSLAMGAYEQYF. The CDR3 nucleotides are TGTGCCAGCAGCTTAGCGATGGGGGCCTACGAGCAGTACTTC.

Sample share makes this clonotype large. The chain carries TRBV7-2 and TRBJ2-1; TRBD2 aligns across 13 bases. The germline CDR1 and CDR2 sequences are SGHTA and FQGNSA. This CDR3 spans 15 amino acids. J gave up 6 bases and V 1 base, and 0 bases lay outside the gene matches. Here the CDR3 reads CASSLGLAGGNEQFF. Here the CDR3 DNA reads TGTGCCAGCAGCTTAGGACTAGCGGGGGGCAATGAGCAGTTCTTC.

In this sample, this clonotype turned up a few times. V is TRBV5-1 and J is TRBJ2-1; possible D gene TRBD2, 6 bases. The CDR3 runs to 15 residues. Per the germline V gene, CDR1 is SGHRS and CDR2 is YFSETQ. The V gene lost 3 bases and the J gene lost 9 bases, with 19 bases spanning the gap. Here the CDR3 reads CASSYSSAGSIEQFF. Here the CDR3 DNA reads TGCGCCAGCAGCTACTCTAGCGCGGGGAGTATTGAGCAGTTCTTC.

This clonotype has a handful of counts. The gene calls are TRBV6-6 and TRBJ2-7; TRBD1 or TRBD2 may be the D gene (6 bases each). V was trimmed by 11 bases and J by 0 bases, leaving 14 bases between them. This CDR3 is 13 amino acids long. Germline V gene sequence: CDR1 MNHNY, CDR2 SVGAGI (reference sequence). The CDR3 loop reads CAAIGGSSYEQYF. The CDR3, as DNA: TGTGCCGCCATAGGGGGGAGCTCCTACGAGCAGTACTTC.

Only a few counts were recorded for this clonotype. V gene TRBV7-2 combines with J gene TRBJ2-5; D is possibly TRBD1 (5 bases). The germline V gene encodes CDR1 SGHTA and CDR2 FQGNSA. The CDR3 sequence is 15 residues long. V was trimmed by 2 bases and J by 5 bases, leaving 15 bases between them. CDR3 region: CASSLYGAYRETQYF. Written as DNA, the CDR3 is TGTGCCAGCAGCTTATATGGGGCGTACCGGGAGACCCAGTACTTC.

This clonotype was counted at least ten times. The rearrangement uses TRBV7-9 and TRBJ2-5, with TRBD1 as a possible D gene (6 bases). The CDR3 loop spans 15 amino acids. Germline lookup yields CDR1 SEHNR and CDR2 FQNEAQ (reference sequence). The V end was cut by 4 bases, the J end by 8 bases, with 20 bases between. CDR3 region: CASSSPGQWIGTQYF. The CDR3 nucleotides are TGTGCCAGCAGCTCCCCTGGACAGTGGATTGGAACCCAGTACTTC.